Following are 2 T cell receptor beta chains from one sample sequenced in a study of blood T cell repertoires in COVID-19. Assay used: immunoSEQ multiplex PCR; TCRdb lists only in-frame clones, some missing. The sample shows around 250,000 clones, approximately 82% of them seen only once. The specimen was peripheral blood. These receptors all stem from a man aged 60-69 years who had recovered from COVID-19.

This chain links TRBV18 with TRBJ2-3; tentative D call: TRBD1 (6 bases). V gave up 2 bases and J gave up 5 bases, with 14 bases separating them. Germline values: CDR1 KGHSH, CDR2 LQKENI. The CDR3 has 15 amino acids. CDR3: CASSPSRGGLDTQYF. Written as DNA, the CDR3 is TGTGCCAGCTCACCAAGCAGAGGGGGTCTAGATACGCAGTATTTT.

V and J are TRBV6-1 and TRBJ2-2; perhaps TRBD2 as D (7 bases). Per germline, CDR1 MNHNS and CDR2 SASEGT. The CDR3 length is 17 residues. Trimming pared 0 bases from V and 4 bases from J, leaving 15 bases between. The CDR3 protein is CASSEARGTFGTGELFF. The DNA of the CDR3 is TGTGCCAGCAGTGAAGCGCGGGGGACATTTGGCACCGGGGAGCTGTTTTTT.